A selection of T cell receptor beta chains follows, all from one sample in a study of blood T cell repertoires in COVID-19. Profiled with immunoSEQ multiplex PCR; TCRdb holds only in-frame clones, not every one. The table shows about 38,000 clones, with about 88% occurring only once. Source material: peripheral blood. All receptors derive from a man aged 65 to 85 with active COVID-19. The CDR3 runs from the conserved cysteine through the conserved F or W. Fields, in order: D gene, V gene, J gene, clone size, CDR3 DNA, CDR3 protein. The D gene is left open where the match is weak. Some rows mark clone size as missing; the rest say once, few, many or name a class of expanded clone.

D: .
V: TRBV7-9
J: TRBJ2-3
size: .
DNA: TGTGCCAGCAGCTTAGGCGGGGACTCAGATACGCAGTATTTT
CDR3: CASSLGGDSDTQYF

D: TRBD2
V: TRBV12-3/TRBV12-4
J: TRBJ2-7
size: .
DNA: TGTGCCAGCAGTTTAGTCCGGGGGGGAGAGCAGTACTTC
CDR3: CASSLVRGGEQYF

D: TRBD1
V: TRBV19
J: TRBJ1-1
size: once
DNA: TGTGCCAGTAGTATGGACAGGGGCACTGAAGCTTTCTTT
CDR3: CASSMDRGTEAFF

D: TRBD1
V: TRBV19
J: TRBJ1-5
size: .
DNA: TGTGCCAGTAAGGGACAGGGGGCAACAGATCAGCCCCAGCATTTT
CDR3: CASKGQGATDQPQHF

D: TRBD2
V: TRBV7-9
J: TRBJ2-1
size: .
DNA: TGTGCCAGCAGCTTCCCCTCTAGCGGGAGGCCCTACAATGAGCAGTTCTTC
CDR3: CASSFPSSGRPYNEQFF

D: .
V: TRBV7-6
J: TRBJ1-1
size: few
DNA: TGTGCCAGCAGGCGAGGGCAGAGCACTGAAGCTTTCTTT
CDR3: CASRRGQSTEAFF

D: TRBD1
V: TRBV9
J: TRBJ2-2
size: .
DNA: TGTGCCAGCAGCGTTCACGCCGGACAGGGGTTTACCGGGGAGCTGTTTTTT
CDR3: CASSVHAGQGFTGELFF

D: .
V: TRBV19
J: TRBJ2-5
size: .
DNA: TGTGCCAGTAGTATGGGAGGGGGTGTGGGAGAGACCCAGTACTTC
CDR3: CASSMGGGVGETQYF

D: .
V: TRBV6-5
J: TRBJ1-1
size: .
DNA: TGTGCCAGCAGTATACAGATGAACACTGAAGCTTTCTTT
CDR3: CASSIQMNTEAFF

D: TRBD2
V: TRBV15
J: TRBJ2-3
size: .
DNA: TGTGCCACCAGCAGAGATGGAAGCGGGGGGGGCCCAGATACGCAGTATTTT
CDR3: CATSRDGSGGGPDTQYF

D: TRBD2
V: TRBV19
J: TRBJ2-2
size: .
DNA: TGTGCCAGTTCTCCGGGACTAGCGGCTACCGGGGAGCTGTTTTTT
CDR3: CASSPGLAATGELFF

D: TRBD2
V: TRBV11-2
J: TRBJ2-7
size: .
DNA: TGTGCCAGCAGCTCCGGTAGCGGGAGGCCTGCCTCCTACGAGCAGTACTTC
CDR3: CASSSGSGRPASYEQYF

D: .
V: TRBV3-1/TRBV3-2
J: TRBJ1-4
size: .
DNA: TGTGCCAGCAGCCTTCGACGGGATAAACTGTTTTTT
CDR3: CASSLRRDKLFF

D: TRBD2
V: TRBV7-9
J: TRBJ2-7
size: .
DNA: TGTGCCGCGGGGGGACAACCATACGAGCAGTACTTC
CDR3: CAAGGQPYEQYF

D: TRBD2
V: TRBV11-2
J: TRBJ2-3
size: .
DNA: TGTGCCAGCAGCCCTGGGACTAACACAGATACGCAGTATTTT
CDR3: CASSPGTNTDTQYF

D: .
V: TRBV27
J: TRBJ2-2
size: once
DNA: TGTGCCAGCAGTACTCGGGACTCGAACACCGGGGAGCTGTTTTTT
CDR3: CASSTRDSNTGELFF

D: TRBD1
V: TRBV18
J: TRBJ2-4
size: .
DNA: TGTGCCAGCTCACCACCGGAGCAGGGGGCGGCGGGGGCCAAAAACATTCAGTACTTC
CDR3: CASSPPEQGAAGAKNIQYF

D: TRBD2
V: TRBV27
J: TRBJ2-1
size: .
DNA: TGTGCCAGCATCAGCCGCGGGACTAGCGGGAGAGACTACAATGAGCAGTTCTTC
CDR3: CASISRGTSGRDYNEQFF

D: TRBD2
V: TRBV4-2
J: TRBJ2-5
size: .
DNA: TGTGCCAGCAGCCAAGCCGGGGGAGGGTACCAAGAGACCCAGTACTTC
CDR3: CASSQAGGGYQETQYF

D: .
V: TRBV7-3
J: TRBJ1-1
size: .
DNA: TGTGCCAGCAGCTTAACGCAGGGGTCCATGAACACTGAAGCTTTCTTT
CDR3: CASSLTQGSMNTEAFF

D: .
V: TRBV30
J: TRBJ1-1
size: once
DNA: TGTGCCTGGAGTGTAACAGCGAACACTGAAGCTTTCTTT
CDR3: CAWSVTANTEAFF

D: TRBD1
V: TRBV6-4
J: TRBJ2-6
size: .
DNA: TGTGCCAGCAGTGTCCTCACAGGGGAAGGAGCTGGGGCCAACGTCCTGACTTTC
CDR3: CASSVLTGEGAGANVLTF

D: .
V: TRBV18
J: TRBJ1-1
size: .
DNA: TGTGCCAGCTCACCCCCAGTGAACACTGAAGCTTTCTTT
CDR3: CASSPPVNTEAFF

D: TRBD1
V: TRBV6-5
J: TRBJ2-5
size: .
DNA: TGTGCCAGCAGTTACGAGGGACAGGGGGGAGAGACCCAGTACTTC
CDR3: CASSYEGQGGETQYF

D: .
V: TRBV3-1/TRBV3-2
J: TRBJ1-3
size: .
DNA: TGTGCCAGCAGCCCCAGGGCTACCTCCTCTGGAAACACCATATATTTT
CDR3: CASSPRATSSGNTIYF

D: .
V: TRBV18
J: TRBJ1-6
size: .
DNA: TGTGCCAGCTCACCGCGGGGGAATAATTCACCCCTCCACTTT
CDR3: CASSPRGNNSPLHF

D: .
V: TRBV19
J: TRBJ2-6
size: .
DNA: TGTGCCAGTACCAATTTTGGGGCCAACGTCCTGACTTTC
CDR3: CASTNFGANVLTF

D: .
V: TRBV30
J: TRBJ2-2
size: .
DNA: TGTGCCTGTTACCAATGGGGGGAAGGGGGGGAGCTGTTTTTT
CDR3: CACYQWGEGGELFF

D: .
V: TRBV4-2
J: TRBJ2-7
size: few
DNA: TGTGCCAGCAGCCCAGGGGCAGGGAGCTCCTACGAGCAGTACTTC
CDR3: CASSPGAGSSYEQYF

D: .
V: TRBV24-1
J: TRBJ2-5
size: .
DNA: TGTGCCACCAGTGATTTTGGGCGGGGGCGAGTGGAGACCCAGTACTTC
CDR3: CATSDFGRGRVETQYF

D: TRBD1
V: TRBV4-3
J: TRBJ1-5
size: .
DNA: TGCGCCAGCAGCCAAGGGACAGGGGGAGGTCAGCCCCAGCATTTT
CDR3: CASSQGTGGGQPQHF

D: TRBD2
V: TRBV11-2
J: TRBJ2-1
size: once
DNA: TGTGCCAGCAGCAAGACTAGCGGGAGGGGCAATGAGCAGTTCTTC
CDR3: CASSKTSGRGNEQFF

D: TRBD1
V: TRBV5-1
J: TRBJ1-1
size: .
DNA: TGCGCCAGCAGCTCACCGGACAGGGGGGAAACTGAAGCTTTCTTT
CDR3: CASSSPDRGETEAFF

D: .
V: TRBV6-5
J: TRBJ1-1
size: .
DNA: TGTGCCGCGTCCGGGACACCTCTTGAAGCTTTCTTT
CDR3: CAASGTPLEAFF

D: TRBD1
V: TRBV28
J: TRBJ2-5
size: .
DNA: TGTGCCAGCACAAAGGGACAGGGGGTAACTTTGGCCCAGTACTTC
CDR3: CASTKGQGVTLAQYF

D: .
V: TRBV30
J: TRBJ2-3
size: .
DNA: TGTGCCTGGAGTGTCGAACAAACGAGGGTGGATACGCAGTATTTT
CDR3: CAWSVEQTRVDTQYF

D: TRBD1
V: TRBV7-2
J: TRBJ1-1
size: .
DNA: TGTGCCAGCAGCCTACAGGGGGCTGGGGACACTGAAGCTTTCTTT
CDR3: CASSLQGAGDTEAFF

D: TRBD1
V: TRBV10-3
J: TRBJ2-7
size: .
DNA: TGTGCCATCAGGGACAGGGGTCTCAACGAGCAGTACTTC
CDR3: CAIRDRGLNEQYF

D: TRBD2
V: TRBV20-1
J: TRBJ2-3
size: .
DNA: TGCAGTGCTAGTCAAAGCGGGATGGTGGATACGCAGTATTTT
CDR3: CSASQSGMVDTQYF

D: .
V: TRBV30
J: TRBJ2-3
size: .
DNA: TGTGCCTGGAGCAGTCTCTCTAGCACAGATACGCAGTATTTT
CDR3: CAWSSLSSTDTQYF

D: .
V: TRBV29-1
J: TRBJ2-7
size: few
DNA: TGCAGCGTGGGACACCACGCAGGAGAGCAGTACTTC
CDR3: CSVGHHAGEQYF

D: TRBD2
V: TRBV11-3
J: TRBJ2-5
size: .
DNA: TGTGCCAGCAGCCCAGGACTAGCGGGGGGCCGGCAGGAGACCCAGTACTTC
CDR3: CASSPGLAGGRQETQYF

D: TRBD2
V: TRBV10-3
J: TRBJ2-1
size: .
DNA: TGTGCCATCAGGGAGGGACTAGCGGACGACAATGAGCAGTTCTTC
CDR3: CAIREGLADDNEQFF

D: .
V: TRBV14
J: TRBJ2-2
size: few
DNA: TGTGCCAGCAGTGGAGCGTCGTGGACCGGGGAGCTGTTTTTT
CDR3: CASSGASWTGELFF

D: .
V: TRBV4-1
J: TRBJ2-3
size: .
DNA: TGCGCCAGCAGCCAAGGGCACCAGGGACTAGATACGCAGTATTTT
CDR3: CASSQGHQGLDTQYF

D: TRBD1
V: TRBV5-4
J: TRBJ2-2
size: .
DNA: TGTGCCAGCAGCTTGCAGGGGGTGGCCGGGGAGCTGTTTTTT
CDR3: CASSLQGVAGELFF

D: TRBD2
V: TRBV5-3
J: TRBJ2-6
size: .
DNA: TGTGCCAGAAGCACCACTAGCGGGAGACCCTCTTCTGGGGCCAACGTCCTGACTTTC
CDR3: CARSTTSGRPSSGANVLTF

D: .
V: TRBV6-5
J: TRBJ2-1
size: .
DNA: TGTGCCAGCAGTTACACAACGACAGATGAGCAGTTCTTC
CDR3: CASSYTTTDEQFF

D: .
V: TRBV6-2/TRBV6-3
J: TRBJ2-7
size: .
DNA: TGTGCCAGCAGCGTAAGCCGGGGGACTGGGATGGGGGAGCAGTACTTC
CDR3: CASSVSRGTGMGEQYF

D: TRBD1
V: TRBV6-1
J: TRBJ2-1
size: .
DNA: TGTGCCAGCAGTGAAGGGGTGGGACAGAGCTTTTACAATGAGCAGTTCTTC
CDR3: CASSEGVGQSFYNEQFF

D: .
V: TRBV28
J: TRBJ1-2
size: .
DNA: TGTGCCTCGGAGAACTATGGCTACACCTTC
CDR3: CASENYGYTF

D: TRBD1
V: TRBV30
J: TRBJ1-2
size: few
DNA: TGTGCCTGGAGCGGACAGGGAGGGTATGGCTACACCTTC
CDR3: CAWSGQGGYGYTF

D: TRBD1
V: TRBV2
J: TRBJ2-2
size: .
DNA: TGTGCCAGCAGCGGGGACAGGGCGATCGGGGAGCTGTTTTTT
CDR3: CASSGDRAIGELFF